The source of this TCR beta chain is a study of T cells after yellow fever vaccination. Study information: SMART-Seq v4 Ultra Low Input prepared libraries from low-cell fractions.

TCRdb passed the 5' RACE reads through MiXCR, listing each CDR3 protein once. The data contain more than 350,000 distinct CDR3 sequences, 11% of them seen just once; the ten biggest clones take up 18%. V was clipped by 4 bases and J by 0 bases, with 1 base between them. The CDR3 sequence is 12 residues long. CDR1 is LGHNT and CDR2 is FRNRAP in the germline V gene. Whole-study results and caveats: Just a small share of clonotypes turned up in the CD4 compartment as well as the CD8 compartment. From the bulk population, abundant clonotypes could contaminate and appear within FACS-sorted repertoires.

This clonotype has more than one count but fewer than ten. Its antigen remains unidentified. The chain uses TRBV12-5 and TRBJ2-1; D uncertain. The TCR comes from a man between 18 and 35 years old who received the YFV17D yellow fever vaccine. The sample in question was PBMCs, obtained on the day of the first yellow fever vaccination. CDR3 loop: CASGYSYNEQFF. Written as DNA, the CDR3 is TGTGCTAGTGGTTACTCCTACAATGAGCAGTTCTTC.